A single T cell receptor beta chain is shown here with its context. Its antigen remains unknown. This sample was included in a study of CD8 T cells in ankylosing spondylitis. The study's findings and limits: The authors reported significant enrichment of disease-linked clones in matched ankylosing spondylitis synovial fluid.

Generation of TCR beta libraries employed quantitative 5'-RACE incorporating molecular barcodes. MiXCR was run by TCRdb on the 5' RACE reads, yielding one entry per CDR3 protein. Among hundreds of thousands of distinct CDR3 sequences listed, roughly 20% were seen once. The CDR3 has 13 residues. V shed 7 bases, J shed 7 bases, and the junction held 7 bases outside the gene matches. Germline lookup yields CDR1 SNHLY and CDR2 FYNNEI. The J gene is TRBJ2-4, the V gene TRBV2; 7 bases map to TRBD2. The sample consisted of blood, either unsorted or a sorted T cell fraction (not recorded which). This TCR came from a female donor with ankylosing spondylitis or in good health (not recorded which). The CDR3 loop is CASIGTIANIQYF. CDR3 DNA: TGTGCCAGCATCGGGACTATTGCGAACATTCAGTACTTC.